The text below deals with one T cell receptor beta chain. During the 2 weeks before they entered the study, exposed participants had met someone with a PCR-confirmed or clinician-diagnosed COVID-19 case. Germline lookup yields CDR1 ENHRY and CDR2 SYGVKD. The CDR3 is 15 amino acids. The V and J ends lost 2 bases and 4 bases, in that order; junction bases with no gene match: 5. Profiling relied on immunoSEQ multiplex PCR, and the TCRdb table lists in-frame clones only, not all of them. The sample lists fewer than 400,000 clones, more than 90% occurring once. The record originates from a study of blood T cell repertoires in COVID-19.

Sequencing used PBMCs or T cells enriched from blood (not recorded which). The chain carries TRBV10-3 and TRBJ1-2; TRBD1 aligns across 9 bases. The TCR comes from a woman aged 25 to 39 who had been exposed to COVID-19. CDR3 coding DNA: TGTGCCATCAGTGAGCTGGGGACAGGGACCTATGGCTACACCTTC. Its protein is CAISELGTGTYGYTF.